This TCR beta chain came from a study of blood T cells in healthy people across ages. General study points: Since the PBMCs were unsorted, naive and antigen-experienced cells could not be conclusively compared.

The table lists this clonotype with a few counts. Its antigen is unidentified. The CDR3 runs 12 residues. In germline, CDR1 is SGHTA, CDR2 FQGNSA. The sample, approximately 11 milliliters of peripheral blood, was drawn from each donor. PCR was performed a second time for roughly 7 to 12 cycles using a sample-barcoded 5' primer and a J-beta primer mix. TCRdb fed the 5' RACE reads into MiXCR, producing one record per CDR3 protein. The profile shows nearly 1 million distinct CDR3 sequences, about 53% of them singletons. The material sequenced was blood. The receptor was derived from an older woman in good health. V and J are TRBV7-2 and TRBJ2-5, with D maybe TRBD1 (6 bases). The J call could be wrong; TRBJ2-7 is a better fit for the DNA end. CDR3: CASSKQGTEQYF. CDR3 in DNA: TGTGCCAGCAGCAAACAGGGAACCGAGCAGTACTTC.